This T cell receptor beta chain was sequenced during a study of blood T cells in healthy people across ages. Primers used in a second PCR of roughly 6 to 11 cycles were a sample-barcoded 5' primer and a J-beta primer mix. Via MiXCR, TCRdb re-called the 5' RACE reads, giving one row per CDR3 protein. The sample lists fewer than 2,000,000 distinct CDR3 sequences, about 31% occurring once. This clonotype has a count of ten or more. The length of the CDR3 is 12 residues. Trimming stripped 6 bases from V and 0 bases from J, with 6 bases between. CDR1 is DFQATT, CDR2 SNEGSKA, per germline (reference sequence).

The specimen was blood. This TCR was recovered from a woman younger than 45 in good health. This chain links TRBV20-1 with TRBJ2-4, with D unresolved. CDR3: CSARLAKNIQYF. The CDR3 DNA follows: TGCAGTGCAAGGCTAGCCAAAAACATTCAGTACTTC.